A selection of T cell receptor beta chains follows, all from one sample in a study of cytomegalovirus exposure and HLA in healthy donors. Sequencing was performed with immunoSEQ multiplex PCR; in TCRdb, only in-frame clones are kept and a portion is missing. The table includes about 180,000 clones, over 75% detected once. Sequenced sample: PBMCs. All receptors derive from a woman aged 50 to 60 in good health and CMV-seronegative. The CDR3 runs from the conserved cysteine through the conserved F or W. Fields, in order: D gene, clone size, V gene, J gene, CDR3 protein, CDR3 DNA. D genes are given only for firm matches. The size of a clone is reported for some rows only, either as once, few or many, or as a class for expanded clones.

d_call: NA; clone_size: NA; v_call: TRBV5-4; j_call: TRBJ1-1; cdr3_aa: CASSLLSTEAFF; cdr3_nt: TGTGCCAGCAGCTTGCTGTCTACTGAAGCTTTCTTT
d_call: TRBD2; clone_size: NA; v_call: TRBV5-1; j_call: TRBJ2-7; cdr3_aa: CASSLLASGTYEQYF; cdr3_nt: TGCGCCAGCAGCTTGTTGGCTAGCGGAACCTACGAGCAGTACTTC
d_call: TRBD1; clone_size: NA; v_call: TRBV5-1; j_call: TRBJ2-1; cdr3_aa: CASSLNTGGTEQFF; cdr3_nt: TGCGCCAGCAGCTTGAACACAGGGGGTACGGAGCAGTTCTTC
d_call: NA; clone_size: NA; v_call: TRBV28; j_call: TRBJ1-5; cdr3_aa: CASSWVQGGQPQHF; cdr3_nt: TGTGCCAGCAGTTGGGTCCAGGGAGGCCAGCCCCAGCATTTT
d_call: TRBD1; clone_size: NA; v_call: TRBV15; j_call: TRBJ1-1; cdr3_aa: CATSRWGQGDTEAFF; cdr3_nt: TGTGCCACCAGCAGGTGGGGGCAGGGGGACACTGAAGCTTTCTTT
d_call: NA; clone_size: few; v_call: TRBV25-1; j_call: TRBJ1-3; cdr3_aa: CAIKITPPQTSGNTIYF; cdr3_nt: TGTGCCATCAAGATAACTCCCCCTCAAACCTCTGGAAACACCATATATTTT
d_call: TRBD1; clone_size: NA; v_call: TRBV7-9; j_call: TRBJ1-2; cdr3_aa: CAGRQGVDYGYTF; cdr3_nt: TGTGCCGGAAGACAGGGGGTTGACTATGGCTACACCTTC
d_call: TRBD1; clone_size: NA; v_call: TRBV18; j_call: TRBJ1-2; cdr3_aa: CASSSTGQGVYGYTF; cdr3_nt: TGTGCCAGCTCTTCTACCGGGCAGGGGGTCTATGGCTACACCTTC
d_call: NA; clone_size: NA; v_call: TRBV5-4; j_call: TRBJ2-5; cdr3_aa: CASSPERVARKGETQYF; cdr3_nt: TGTGCCAGCAGCCCCGAAAGAGTAGCGAGAAAAGGAGAGACCCAGTACTTC
d_call: TRBD1; clone_size: NA; v_call: TRBV25-1; j_call: TRBJ1-3; cdr3_aa: CASGPTGISSGNTIYF; cdr3_nt: TGTGCCAGCGGACCGACAGGGATTAGCTCCGGAAACACCATATATTTT
d_call: NA; clone_size: NA; v_call: TRBV30; j_call: TRBJ1-1; cdr3_aa: CARGRVNTEAFF; cdr3_nt: TGTGCCAGGGGCCGCGTGAACACTGAAGCTTTCTTT
d_call: NA; clone_size: NA; v_call: TRBV4-2; j_call: TRBJ2-1; cdr3_aa: CASSQDLEGAPSSYNEQFF; cdr3_nt: TGTGCCAGCAGCCAAGATCTTGAAGGGGCTCCAAGCTCCTACAATGAGCAGTTCTTC
d_call: TRBD2; clone_size: NA; v_call: TRBV7-2; j_call: TRBJ2-3; cdr3_aa: CASSLVGTSLSTDTQYF; cdr3_nt: TGTGCCAGCAGCTTGGTTGGGACTAGCCTCTCCACAGATACGCAGTATTTT
d_call: NA; clone_size: NA; v_call: TRBV10-2; j_call: TRBJ2-7; cdr3_aa: CASSTQGTTYEQYF; cdr3_nt: TGCGCCAGCAGTACGCAGGGAACTACCTACGAGCAGTACTTC
d_call: NA; clone_size: NA; v_call: TRBV10-2; j_call: TRBJ1-1; cdr3_aa: CASSDSRVNTEAFF; cdr3_nt: TGCGCCAGCAGTGATAGCAGGGTGAACACTGAAGCTTTCTTT
d_call: NA; clone_size: NA; v_call: TRBV5-1; j_call: TRBJ2-1; cdr3_aa: CASSLLGGQDEQFF; cdr3_nt: TGCGCCAGCAGCTTACTGGGGGGGCAAGATGAGCAGTTCTTC
d_call: NA; clone_size: few; v_call: TRBV5-6; j_call: TRBJ1-1; cdr3_aa: CASSLDTRGGGNTEAFF; cdr3_nt: TGTGCCAGCAGCTTAGATACGCGGGGGGGTGGGAACACTGAAGCTTTCTTT
d_call: NA; clone_size: NA; v_call: TRBV6-6; j_call: TRBJ1-5; cdr3_aa: CASSYEAGAQPQHF; cdr3_nt: TGTGCCAGCAGTTACGAGGCAGGGGCTCAGCCCCAGCATTTT
d_call: NA; clone_size: NA; v_call: TRBV2; j_call: TRBJ2-7; cdr3_aa: CASINNGAYEQYF; cdr3_nt: TGTGCCAGCATTAACAACGGGGCCTACGAGCAGTACTTC
d_call: TRBD1; clone_size: NA; v_call: TRBV28; j_call: TRBJ1-1; cdr3_aa: CASERTGGTEAFF; cdr3_nt: TGTGCCAGCGAAAGGACAGGGGGCACTGAAGCTTTCTTT
d_call: TRBD2; clone_size: few; v_call: TRBV29-1; j_call: TRBJ2-1; cdr3_aa: CSVVAGGVNEQFF; cdr3_nt: TGCAGCGTTGTTGCGGGAGGGGTCAATGAGCAGTTCTTC
d_call: NA; clone_size: NA; v_call: TRBV5-1; j_call: TRBJ2-3; cdr3_aa: CASSLGPGSTDTQYF; cdr3_nt: TGCGCCAGCAGCTTGGGTCCGGGGAGCACAGATACGCAGTATTTT
d_call: NA; clone_size: NA; v_call: TRBV5-6; j_call: TRBJ2-6; cdr3_aa: CASSSDSGANVLTF; cdr3_nt: TGTGCCAGCAGCTCAGACTCTGGGGCCAACGTCCTGACTTTC
d_call: TRBD2; clone_size: NA; v_call: TRBV6-5; j_call: TRBJ2-7; cdr3_aa: CASSSMGLAGFKYF; cdr3_nt: TGTGCCAGCAGTTCAATGGGACTAGCGGGATTTAAGTACTTC
d_call: NA; clone_size: once; v_call: TRBV30; j_call: TRBJ2-1; cdr3_aa: CAWSVLVSNEQFF; cdr3_nt: TGTGCCTGGAGTGTACTTGTGAGTAATGAGCAGTTCTTC
d_call: TRBD2; clone_size: NA; v_call: TRBV5-1; j_call: TRBJ2-7; cdr3_aa: CASSSLGTSDYEQYF; cdr3_nt: TGCGCCAGCAGCTCGCTCGGGACTAGCGACTACGAGCAGTACTTC
d_call: NA; clone_size: NA; v_call: TRBV14; j_call: TRBJ2-2; cdr3_aa: CASSPIDTGELFF; cdr3_nt: TGTGCCAGCAGCCCCATAGACACCGGGGAGCTGTTTTTT
d_call: TRBD1; clone_size: NA; v_call: TRBV27; j_call: TRBJ1-1; cdr3_aa: CASSSGQGGRAFF; cdr3_nt: TGTGCCAGCAGTTCGGGACAGGGGGGGAGGGCTTTCTTT
d_call: NA; clone_size: once; v_call: TRBV5-1; j_call: TRBJ1-2; cdr3_aa: CASSRSPGDGYTF; cdr3_nt: TGCGCCAGCAGCCGCAGCCCCGGGGATGGCTACACCTTC
d_call: TRBD1; clone_size: NA; v_call: TRBV28; j_call: TRBJ1-5; cdr3_aa: CASSTGTANQPQHF; cdr3_nt: TGTGCCAGCAGTACCGGGACAGCTAATCAGCCCCAGCATTTT
d_call: TRBD2; clone_size: NA; v_call: TRBV7-3; j_call: TRBJ2-1; cdr3_aa: CASRNPSGGYNEQFF; cdr3_nt: TGTGCCAGCAGGAACCCTAGCGGGGGCTACAATGAGCAGTTCTTC
d_call: NA; clone_size: NA; v_call: TRBV5-1; j_call: TRBJ2-7; cdr3_aa: CASSFYGGSMGYGEQYF; cdr3_nt: TGCGCCAGCAGCTTTTATGGCGGGTCAATGGGATACGGCGAGCAGTACTTC
d_call: NA; clone_size: NA; v_call: TRBV25-1; j_call: TRBJ1-2; cdr3_aa: CASSAWGRDYGYTF; cdr3_nt: TGTGCCAGCAGTGCGTGGGGCAGGGACTATGGCTACACCTTC
d_call: NA; clone_size: NA; v_call: TRBV5-4; j_call: TRBJ2-4; cdr3_aa: CASSLDGDRKNIQYF; cdr3_nt: TGTGCCAGCAGCTTAGATGGAGACAGAAAAAACATTCAGTACTTC
d_call: TRBD1; clone_size: NA; v_call: TRBV7-9; j_call: TRBJ1-1; cdr3_aa: CASSFPDRENTEAFF; cdr3_nt: TGTGCCAGCAGCTTCCCGGACAGGGAGAACACTGAAGCTTTCTTT
d_call: NA; clone_size: NA; v_call: TRBV19; j_call: TRBJ2-1; cdr3_aa: CASSPWGAGGSYNEQFF; cdr3_nt: TGTGCCAGTAGTCCCTGGGGCGCAGGGGGGTCCTACAATGAGCAGTTCTTC
d_call: NA; clone_size: once; v_call: TRBV5-1; j_call: TRBJ2-7; cdr3_aa: CASSLDNYEQYF; cdr3_nt: TGCGCCAGCAGCTTGGATAACTACGAGCAGTACTTC
d_call: NA; clone_size: NA; v_call: TRBV5-5; j_call: TRBJ1-5; cdr3_aa: CASSLGVDQPQHF; cdr3_nt: TGTGCCAGCAGCTTGGGAGTTGATCAGCCCCAGCATTTT
d_call: NA; clone_size: NA; v_call: TRBV7-2; j_call: TRBJ1-2; cdr3_aa: CASSFGFLNGYTF; cdr3_nt: TGTGCCAGCAGCTTCGGGTTCTTAAATGGCTACACCTTC
d_call: TRBD1; clone_size: NA; v_call: TRBV5-1; j_call: TRBJ1-1; cdr3_aa: CASSIWTGMNTEAFF; cdr3_nt: TGCGCCAGCAGCATTTGGACAGGTATGAACACTGAAGCTTTCTTT
d_call: NA; clone_size: NA; v_call: TRBV5-4; j_call: TRBJ2-2; cdr3_aa: CASSDSGNTGELFF; cdr3_nt: TGTGCCAGCAGCGACTCCGGGAACACCGGGGAGCTGTTTTTT
d_call: TRBD1; clone_size: NA; v_call: TRBV19; j_call: TRBJ1-2; cdr3_aa: CASTKDRGIGGYTF; cdr3_nt: TGTGCCAGTACCAAGGACAGGGGGATTGGAGGCTACACCTTC
d_call: TRBD1; clone_size: NA; v_call: TRBV2; j_call: TRBJ2-7; cdr3_aa: CASSAPGQGAREQYF; cdr3_nt: TGTGCCAGCAGTGCGCCGGGACAGGGGGCGAGGGAGCAGTACTTC
d_call: TRBD2; clone_size: NA; v_call: TRBV7-8; j_call: TRBJ2-2; cdr3_aa: CASSDQGLASGELFF; cdr3_nt: TGTGCCAGCAGCGATCAGGGACTAGCGTCCGGGGAGCTGTTTTTT
d_call: NA; clone_size: NA; v_call: TRBV5-1; j_call: TRBJ2-1; cdr3_aa: CASSLRRGNEQFF; cdr3_nt: TGCGCCAGCAGCTTAAGACGGGGCAATGAGCAGTTCTTC